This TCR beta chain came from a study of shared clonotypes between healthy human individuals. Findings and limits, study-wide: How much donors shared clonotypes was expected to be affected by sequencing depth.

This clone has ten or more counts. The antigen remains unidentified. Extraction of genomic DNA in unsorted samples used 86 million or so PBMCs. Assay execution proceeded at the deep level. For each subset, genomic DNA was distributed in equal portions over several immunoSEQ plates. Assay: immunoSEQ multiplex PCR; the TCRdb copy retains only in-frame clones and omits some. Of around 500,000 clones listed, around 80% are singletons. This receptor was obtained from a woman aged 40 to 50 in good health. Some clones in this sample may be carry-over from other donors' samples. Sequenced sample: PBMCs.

CDR3 sequence: CASSLSPYNEQYF. For the CDR3, the DNA is TGTGCCAGCAGTTTAAGTCCTTACAACGAGCAGTACTTC. The chain carries TRBV27 and TRBJ2-7, with D unresolved. Germline values: CDR1 MNHEY, CDR2 SMNVEV (reference sequence). The germline V and J ends were trimmed by 2 bases and 5 bases, with 10 bases remaining between them. CDR3 length: 13 residues.